The table lists the clone carrying this T cell receptor beta chain with many counts. Its antigen is not known. V was pared by 8 bases and J by 4 bases, with 8 bases between. The CDR3 covers 11 residues. This sample stems from a study of CD8 T cells in ankylosing spondylitis. The study, taken as a whole, reports: Blood from ankylosing spondylitis patients appeared to carry a characteristic roughly eight-variant TCR beta motif.

By quantitative 5'-RACE with molecular barcodes, the TCR beta libraries were made. MiXCR, applied by TCRdb to the 5' RACE reads, yields one record per CDR3 protein. Among some 180,000 distinct CDR3 sequences listed, roughly 18% were seen once. The V call is TRBV12-3 or TRBV12-4, the J call TRBJ2-5; D may be TRBD1 (5 bases). Material for sequencing was blood, either unsorted or a sorted T cell fraction (not recorded which). The receptor's source is a male donor aged 10 to 30 with ankylosing spondylitis or in good health (not recorded which). Written as DNA, the CDR3 is TGTGCCAGCCAGGGTCGAGAGACCCAGTACTTC. Its translation: CASQGRETQYF.